These 26 T cell receptor beta chains share one sample of origin, sequenced in a study of CD8 T cells in cerebrospinal fluid in Alzheimer's disease. TCRdb reanalyzed the 10x single-cell sequencing reads and collapses them to one entry per CDR3 protein, without DNA. This sample's table reports 950 to 1,500 distinct CDR3 sequences. The sequencing sample was made of cerebrospinal fluid. These receptors all come from a human donor in good health.

This clonotype shows up as medium-sized by frequency. This chain uses TRBV12-3 or TRBV12-4 with TRBJ2-5; TCRdb lists TRBD1, though no DNA is available to test this call. This CDR3 comprises 14 residues. The CDR3 here is CASSWKGAVETQYF.

Judged by frequency, this clonotype is medium-sized. This chain joins TRBV20-1 and TRBJ2-3; TCRdb outputs TRBD1, but without DNA this stays unchecked. Germline loops: CDR1 DFQATT, CDR2 SNEGSKA (reference sequence). This CDR3 is built from 14 residues. CDR3 loop: CSANLRQGADTQYF.

This clonotype shows up as medium-sized by frequency. This sequence joins TRBV18 and TRBJ1-1. In germline, CDR1 is KGHSH, CDR2 LQKENI. The CDR3 runs to 13 residues. The CDR3 is CASSRGGNTEAFF.

V is TRBV5-4 and J is TRBJ1-2. The CDR3 length is 12 residues. In germline, CDR1 is SGHNT, CDR2 YYREEE (reference sequence). The CDR3 is CASSLDNYGYTF.

This clonotype is identified as medium-sized from frequency. The CDR3 sequence is CASSLKLHQGGSTEAFF. This chain connects TRBV5-1 to TRBJ1-1; TCRdb proposes TRBD1, but this gene call is untestable without DNA. The CDR3 contains 17 residues. Germline V gene sequence: CDR1 SGHRS, CDR2 YFSETQ.

In terms of frequency, this clonotype is medium-sized. The chain carries TRBV6-4 and TRBJ1-2; TCRdb gives TRBD1 as the D gene, but with no DNA this cannot be confirmed. The CDR3 contains 13 residues. From germline, CDR1 is MRHNA and CDR2 SNTAGT. The CDR3 region is CASSDSVGGGYTF.

This clonotype ranks as large (0.1 to 1%) in terms of frequency. This chain links TRBV18 with TRBJ2-7. The CDR3 loop spans 15 amino acids. The germline CDR1 and CDR2 sequences are KGHSH and LQKENI. This chain's CDR3 is CASSPRRSRPYEQYF. Using reference TRBV18 and TRBJ2-7 for the parts outside the CDR3, the full variable domain is NAGVMQNPRHLVRRRGQEARLRCSPMKGHSHVYWYRQLPEEGLKFMVYLQKENIIDESGMPKERFSAEFPKEGPSILRIQQVVRGDSAAYFCASSPRRSRPYEQYFGPGTRLTVT.

According to its frequency, this clonotype is medium-sized (0.01 to 0.1%). This rearrangement joins TRBV7-9 to TRBJ2-1; without DNA, the TCRdb call of TRBD2 cannot be checked. The CDR3 has 15 residues. Germline CDR1 SEHNR, CDR2 FQNEAQ (reference sequence). The CDR3 region is CASSVLAGDNNEQFF. Together with reference TRBV7-9 and TRBJ2-1, the CDR3 gives the full variable domain: DTGVSQNPRHKITKRGQNVTFRCDPISEHNRLYWYRQTLGQGPEFLTYFQNEAQLEKSRLLSDRFSAERPKGSFSTLEIQRTEQGDSAMYLCASSVLAGDNNEQFFGPGTRLTVL.

By frequency, this clonotype registers medium-sized. This chain connects TRBV15 to TRBJ2-3. The CDR3 extends over 13 amino acids. Germline V gene lookup returns CDR1 LNHNV and CDR2 YYDKDF (reference sequence). Here the CDR3 reads CATSRSSTDTQYF.

This clonotype is identified as medium-sized from frequency. The V gene is TRBV19, the J gene TRBJ2-7; TCRdb's D call of TRBD2 is untestable without DNA. Looked up from germline, CDR1 is LNHDA and CDR2 is SQIVND (reference sequence). This CDR3 is built from 18 residues. This chain's CDR3 is CASSLQAGGPLNVYEQYF.

According to its frequency, this clonotype is medium-sized. V gene TRBV9 combines with J gene TRBJ2-1. CDR3 length: 13 amino acids. Germline V gene data show CDR1 as SGDLS and CDR2 as YYNGEE. CDR3: CASSAPSGSEQFF.

This clonotype is called medium-sized based on its frequency. J is TRBJ2-2 and V is TRBV20-1; TCRdb proposes TRBD1, but this gene call is untestable without DNA. This CDR3 has 14 residues. Germline CDR1 is DFQATT and CDR2 is SNEGSKA (reference sequence). The CDR3 spells CSASRDRTTGELFF.

Frequency places this clonotype as medium-sized. This CDR3 reads CASSLSGIAGEQYF. V gene TRBV12-3 or TRBV12-4 combines with J gene TRBJ2-7; TCRdb outputs TRBD2, but without DNA this stays unchecked. This CDR3 contains 14 residues.

The chain links TRBV19 to TRBJ2-6. There are 13 residues in the CDR3. Germline CDR1 reads LNHDA; CDR2 reads SQIVND (reference sequence). The CDR3 sequence: CASSMFGANVLTF.

This clonotype counts as large (0.1 to 1%) by frequency. The genes are TRBV7-2 and TRBJ2-7; the TCRdb call, TRBD1, lacks DNA for checking. The V gene's germline CDR1 is SGHTA and CDR2 FQGNSA. The CDR3 totals 15 residues. This CDR3 reads CASTPFGTGSYEQYF. Full variable domain (missing parts from reference TRBV7-2 and TRBJ2-7): GAGVSQSPSNKVTEKGKDVELRCDPISGHTALYWYRQSLGQGLEFLIYFQGNSAPDKSGLPSDRFSAERTGGSVSTLTIQRTQQEDSAVYLCASTPFGTGSYEQYFGPGTRLTVT.

By frequency, this clonotype is medium-sized. The genes are TRBV4-1 and TRBJ1-2; TCRdb selects TRBD1, and the lack of DNA leaves this call unchecked. The CDR3 contains 16 residues. Germline loops: CDR1 MGHRA, CDR2 YSYEKL. The CDR3: CASSQDEQGSYYGYTF.

According to its frequency, this clonotype is medium-sized. The V and J genes are TRBV18 and TRBJ2-7; TCRdb picks TRBD1, but there is no DNA to check that call. This CDR3 comprises 14 residues. CDR1 is KGHSH and CDR2 is LQKENI in the germline V gene. CDR3 amino acids: CASSPGQGFNEQYF.

This clonotype shows up as medium-sized by frequency. The chain is built from TRBV7-3 and TRBJ1-2; TCRdb lists TRBD1, though no DNA is available to test this call. Per germline, CDR1 SGHTA and CDR2 FQGTGA. There are 15 residues in the CDR3. Here the CDR3 reads CASSLGTAANYGYTF. Together with reference TRBV7-3 and TRBJ1-2, the CDR3 gives the full variable domain: GAGVSQTPSNKVTEKGKYVELRCDPISGHTALYWYRQSLGQGPEFLIYFQGTGAADDSGLPNDRFFAVRPEGSVSTLKIQRTERGDSAVYLCASSLGTAANYGYTFGSGTRLTVV.

This clonotype shows up as medium-sized by frequency. The chain joins TRBV10-3 to TRBJ2-7; TCRdb reports TRBD1, a call that lacks DNA to check it against. CDR3 size: 15 residues. Per the germline V gene, CDR1 is ENHRY and CDR2 is SYGVKD. CDR3 loop: CAISEKGTGGYEQYF.

V gene TRBV2 combines with J gene TRBJ2-7. The CDR3 length is 13 residues. From germline, CDR1 is SNHLY and CDR2 FYNNEI. The CDR3 loop reads CAGNGGRTYEQYF.

This clonotype counts as medium-sized by frequency. V usage is TRBV14 and J usage is TRBJ2-6; the TRBD2 assignment by TCRdb is unverifiable without DNA. From germline, CDR1 is SGHDN and CDR2 FVKESK. The CDR3 is 16 amino acids. The CDR3 region is CASSHGRVSGANVLTF.

By frequency, this clonotype is medium-sized. The CDR3 spells CSVAGTARYEQYF. This rearrangement joins TRBV29-1 to TRBJ2-7; TCRdb lists TRBD1, though no DNA is available to test this call. The CDR3 extends over 13 amino acids. Germline CDR1 reads SQVTM; CDR2 reads ANQGSEA.

In terms of frequency, this clonotype is medium-sized. The chain has TRBV12-3 or TRBV12-4 and TRBJ1-1; absent DNA, TCRdb's TRBD1 call cannot be checked. The CDR3 contains 12 residues. The CDR3 reads CASSFPGADPFF.

This chain uses TRBV23-1 with TRBJ2-3. TRBV23-1 is an ORF, and what it does is uncertain. The CDR3 length is 15 residues. The chain's CDR3 is CASSRLNTSTDTQYF.

Measured by frequency, this clonotype is large (0.1 to 1%). The chain couples TRBV7-3 to TRBJ2-3; TCRdb indicates TRBD1, and absent DNA this call remains unverified. Germline CDR1 is SGHTA and CDR2 is FQGTGA. This CDR3 is built from 15 residues. CDR3 region: CASSPGPNEADTQYF. Together with reference TRBV7-3 and TRBJ2-3, the CDR3 gives the full variable domain: GAGVSQTPSNKVTEKGKYVELRCDPISGHTALYWYRQSLGQGPEFLIYFQGTGAADDSGLPNDRFFAVRPEGSVSTLKIQRTERGDSAVYLCASSPGPNEADTQYFGPGTRLTVL.

This clonotype is labeled medium-sized based on frequency. The chain has TRBV30 and TRBJ1-5; the TCRdb call, TRBD1, lacks DNA for checking. The CDR3 spans 16 residues. Germline assignment: CDR1 GTSNPN and CDR2 SVGIG (reference sequence). The CDR3 protein is CAWSGGPGGSNQPQHF. Variable domain in full (rest from reference TRBV30 and TRBJ1-5): SQTIHQWPATLVQPVGSPLSLECTVEGTSNPNLYWYRQAAGRGLQLLFYSVGIGQISSEVPQNLSASRPQDRQFILSSKKLLLSDSGFYLCAWSGGPGGSNQPQHFGDGTRLSIL.